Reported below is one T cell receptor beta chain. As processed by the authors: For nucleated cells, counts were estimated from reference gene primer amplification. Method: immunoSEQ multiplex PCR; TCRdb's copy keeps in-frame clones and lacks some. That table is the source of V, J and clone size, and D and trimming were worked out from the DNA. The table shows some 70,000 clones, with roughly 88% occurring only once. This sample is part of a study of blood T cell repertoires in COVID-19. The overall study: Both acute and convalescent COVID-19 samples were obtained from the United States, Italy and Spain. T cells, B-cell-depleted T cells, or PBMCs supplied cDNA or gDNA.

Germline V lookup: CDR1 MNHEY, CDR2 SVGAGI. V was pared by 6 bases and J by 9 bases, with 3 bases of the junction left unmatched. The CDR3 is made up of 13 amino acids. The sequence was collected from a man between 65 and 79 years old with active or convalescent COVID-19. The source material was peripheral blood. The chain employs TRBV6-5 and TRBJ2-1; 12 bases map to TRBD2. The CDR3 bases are TGTGCCAGCAGCCTAGCGGGGGGGACTGAGCAGTTCTTC. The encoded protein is CASSLAGGTEQFF.